This TCR beta chain was obtained from a study of CD8 T cells in Susac syndrome. CDR1 and CDR2 from the germline V gene are SQVTM and ANQGSEA. Deletions cut 6 bases from V and 7 bases from J, with 15 bases between. The CDR3 is 13 residues long. Random hexamers were used to reverse transcribe roughly 0.45 to 1 ug of RNA. Using its own MiXCR run on the immunoSEQ multiplex PCR reads, TCRdb lists one record per CDR3 protein. This sample carries about 150,000 distinct CDR3 sequences, 85% to 95% of them seen once, and the ten largest clones take 0.16%. The rearrangement uses TRBV29-1 and TRBJ2-2; no reliable D call. Sequenced input: CD4+ T cells from PBMCs. This TCR derives from a human donor with Susac syndrome. Written as DNA, the CDR3 is TGCAGCGTCCCCGGACGGACGGTCGGGGAGCTGTTTTTT. Amino acids: CSVPGRTVGELFF.